This T cell receptor beta chain is from a study of blood T cell repertoires in COVID-19. The wider study: COVID-19 samples collected from the United States, Italy and Spain covered acute and convalescent phases.

Original processing methods: Estimated nucleated cell counts came from reference gene primer amplification. TCRdb's copy holds only in-frame clones and misses some; the assay was immunoSEQ multiplex PCR. The DNA gave D and trimming, while V, J and clone size come from that table. The sample has approximately 170,000 clones; approximately 90% are singletons. Cohort 3 recovered donors had two negative PCRs, clearance, or symptom resolution. The CDR3 sequence is 14 residues long. Trimming cost V 3 bases and J 6 bases, with 15 bases left between them. CDR1 and CDR2 from the germline V gene are LNHDA and SQIVND (reference sequence).

The material sequenced was PBMCs or T cells enriched from blood (not recorded which). The chain carries TRBV19 and TRBJ2-7; D may be TRBD1 (6 bases). This receptor was identified in a woman in her late teens or twenties who had recovered from COVID-19. The CDR3 sequence: CASSIPTTGAEQYF. The CDR3 bases are TGTGCCAGTAGTATCCCCACGACAGGCGCCGAGCAGTACTTC.